These 23 T cell receptor beta chains share one sample of origin, sequenced in a study of blood T cell repertoires in COVID-19. Produced via immunoSEQ multiplex PCR; TCRdb's table is partial and in-frame only. The table lists more than 85,000 clones, roughly 85% of them singletons. The sample taken for sequencing was peripheral blood. These receptors all come from a man aged 50-60 years with acute or convalescent COVID-19.

The V and J genes are TRBV24-1 and TRBJ2-1, with D possibly matching TRBD1 (9 bases). The V end lost 0 bases, the J end lost 4 bases, and 24 bases lay between the germline ends. Germline CDR1 reads KGHDR; CDR2 reads SFDVKD. This CDR3 comprises 20 residues. DNA for the CDR3: TGTGCCACCAGTGATTTGAAGGGACAGGGCCCACAGCGGGAGTACAATGAGCAGTTCTTC. It yields the protein CATSDLKGQGPQREYNEQFF.

The chain is built from TRBV7-3 and TRBJ2-1, with 7 bases identical to TRBD2. The CDR3 runs 13 residues. The V and J ends lost 2 bases and 5 bases, in that order; junction bases with no gene match: 0. CDR1 and CDR2 from the germline V gene are SGHTA and FQGTGA. Written as DNA, the CDR3 is TGTGCCAGCAGCTTACGGGGGGACAATGAGCAGTTCTTC. It translates to CASSLRGDNEQFF.

This chain links TRBV2 with TRBJ2-2; no clear D. Germline loops: CDR1 SNHLY, CDR2 FYNNEI. V was pared by 6 bases and J by 1 base, with 6 bases between. There are 13 residues in the CDR3. DNA of the CDR3: TGTGCCAGCAGAACAGAGAACACCGGGGAGCTGTTTTTT. Translated, it gives CASRTENTGELFF.

The V and J genes are TRBV10-3 and TRBJ2-1, with 12 bases matching TRBD2. The trim removed 5 bases at V and 7 bases at J, leaving 3 bases unmatched. Germline CDR1 is ENHRY and CDR2 is SYGVKD. This CDR3 has 14 amino acids. The CDR3 sequence is CAISLAGGPNEQFF. In nucleotides, the CDR3 is TGTGCCATCAGTCTAGCGGGAGGGCCAAATGAGCAGTTCTTC.

The J gene is TRBJ2-3, the V gene TRBV9; D is ambiguous. Germline V CDR1 and CDR2: SGDLS, YYNGEE. Trimming removed 2 bases at V and 1 base at J, with 11 bases between. This CDR3 spans 15 amino acids. The CDR3 loop is CASSVADGGTDTQYF. In nucleotides, the CDR3 is TGTGCCAGCAGCGTTGCAGACGGAGGCACAGATACGCAGTATTTT.

The chain couples TRBV5-1 to TRBJ1-6, with D unclear. The CDR3 has 16 amino acids. Deletions cut 3 bases from V and 7 bases from J, with 17 bases between. The V gene's germline CDR1 is SGHRS and CDR2 YFSETQ. The chain's CDR3 is CASSWNGDTWNSPLHF. CDR3 bases: TGCGCCAGCAGCTGGAACGGGGATACGTGGAATTCACCCCTCCACTTT.

This chain connects TRBV27 to TRBJ1-2, with D maybe TRBD1 (5 bases). CDR3 length: 12 residues. Germline values: CDR1 MNHEY, CDR2 SMNVEV (reference sequence). V was pared by 5 bases and J by 5 bases, with 9 bases between. The CDR3 sequence is CASSTAGYGYTF. In DNA form, the CDR3 reads TGTGCCAGCAGTACCGCAGGGTATGGCTACACCTTC.

J is TRBJ2-5 and V is TRBV3-1 (or the pseudogene TRBV3-2); D may be TRBD1 (5 bases). The V end was cut by 2 bases, the J end by 9 bases, with 10 bases between. CDR1 and CDR2 (germline): LGHDT, YNNKEL (reference sequence). This CDR3 spans 12 amino acids. The CDR3 DNA is TGTGCCAGCAGCCAAATAGGACAAGCCCAGTACTTC. It is translated as CASSQIGQAQYF.

This chain connects TRBV3-1 (or the pseudogene TRBV3-2) to TRBJ1-2, with D possibly matching TRBD1 (6 bases). The CDR3 runs 12 residues. Germline V gene lookup returns CDR1 LGHDT and CDR2 YNNKEL (reference sequence). The V end was cut by 3 bases, the J end by 8 bases, with 10 bases between. CDR3 sequence: CASSHVRGGYTF. DNA for the CDR3: TGTGCCAGCAGCCACGTCAGGGGAGGCTACACCTTC.

This sequence joins TRBV19 and TRBJ1-3; 7 bases fit TRBD1. V gave up 0 bases and J gave up 0 bases; unmatched junction bases: 8. Germline V lookup: CDR1 LNHDA, CDR2 SQIVND (reference sequence). The CDR3 sequence is 18 residues long. This CDR3 reads CASSIDGTAFSSGNTIYF. DNA for the CDR3: TGTGCCAGTAGTATAGACGGGACAGCCTTCAGCTCTGGAAACACCATATATTTT.

The rearrangement links TRBV9 to TRBJ2-1, with D perhaps TRBD1 (6 bases). The CDR3 covers 11 residues. Trimming removed 5 bases from V and 9 bases from J, with 9 bases in between. Germline loops: CDR1 SGDLS, CDR2 YYNGEE. CDR3 amino acids: CASSTGFEQFF. In DNA form, the CDR3 reads TGTGCCAGCAGTACAGGGTTTGAGCAGTTCTTC. Filled out from reference TRBV9 and TRBJ2-1, the complete variable domain reads DSGVTQTPKHLITATGQRVTLRCSPRSGDLSVYWYQQSLDQGLQFLIQYYNGEERAKGNILERFSAQQFPDLHSELNLSSLELGDSALYFCASSTGFEQFFGPGTRLTVL.

J is TRBJ2-3 and V is TRBV5-1, with D perhaps matching TRBD2 (6 bases). Germline V gene data show CDR1 as SGHRS and CDR2 as YFSETQ. V lost 3 bases and J lost 0, with 11 bases in between. This CDR3 comprises 15 residues. The DNA of the CDR3 is TGCGCCAGCAGCTCTACGGGGGACAGCACAGATACGCAGTATTTT. It codes for CASSSTGDSTDTQYF.

CDR3 sequence: CASSLDSPVYGYTF. The CDR3 DNA reads TGTGCCAGCAGCTTAGACAGCCCCGTCTATGGCTACACCTTC. The gene calls are TRBV7-8 and TRBJ1-2; D not certain. The CDR3 runs to 14 residues. The V gene lost 1 base and the J gene lost 4 bases, with 10 bases spanning the gap. Germline-derived CDR1 and CDR2 are SGHVS and FQNEAQ. Full variable domain (rest looked up from reference TRBV7-8 and TRBJ1-2): GAGVSQSPRYKVAKRGQDVALRCDPISGHVSLFWYQQALGQGPEFLTYFQNEAQLDKSGLPSDRFFAERPEGSVSTLKIQRTQQEDSAVYLCASSLDSPVYGYTFGSGTRLTVV.

V usage is TRBV3-1 (or the pseudogene TRBV3-2) and J usage is TRBJ1-2, with D perhaps matching TRBD1 (5 bases). Germline V gene sequence: CDR1 LGHDT, CDR2 YNNKEL (reference sequence). The CDR3 spans 14 residues. V lost 1 base and J 6 bases, leaving 12 bases between the germline ends. CDR3 nucleotide sequence: TGTGCCAGCAGCCAAGTGGGGGGAATGCATGGCTACACCTTC. Its protein is CASSQVGGMHGYTF.

V gene TRBV5-7 combines with J gene TRBJ2-7; 7 bases are a match to TRBD1. TRBV5-7 is an open reading frame whose function is uncertain. This CDR3 has 11 amino acids. With V trimmed by 7 bases and J by 12 bases, 10 bases remained unmatched. The CDR3 loop reads CASPTGPKTYF. In nucleotides, the CDR3 is TGTGCCAGCCCGACAGGGCCAAAAACGTACTTC.

The count of this clone is one. This chain connects TRBV9 to TRBJ2-1; possibly TRBD2 for D (5 bases). CDR1 and CDR2 (germline): SGDLS, YYNGEE. The V end was cut by 0 bases, the J end by 2 bases, with 12 bases between. CDR3 length: 16 amino acids. This CDR3 reads CASSVGGSSTYNEQFF. The CDR3 bases are TGTGCCAGCAGCGTAGGAGGGTCCAGTACCTACAATGAGCAGTTCTTC.

As to this clone: A junction end diverges from the germline sequence, so it may reflect a read error. This chain connects TRBV29-1 to TRBJ1-2; 8 nucleotides align to TRBD1. The CDR3 extends over 15 amino acids. From germline, CDR1 is SQVTM and CDR2 ANQGSEA. The CDR3 spells CSVEEWSGGNYGYTF. The CDR3 DNA is TGCAGCGTAGAAGAGTGGTCAGGGGGCAACTATGGCTACACCTTC.

This clone showed up just once. CDR3 residues: CASSRQETQYF. The CDR3 DNA follows: TGTGCCAGCAGTCGCCAAGAGACCCAGTACTTC. The chain carries TRBV12-3 or TRBV12-4 and TRBJ2-5; no reliable D call. Between the trimmed V and J ends, which lost 5 bases and 1 base, there was a span of 2 bases. The CDR3 is 11 residues long.

CDR3 region: CASSLIPGGSGANVLTF. As DNA, the CDR3 is TGTGCCAGCAGCTTAATCCCAGGGGGCTCTGGGGCCAACGTCCTGACTTTC. J is TRBJ2-6 and V is TRBV7-3; 7 bases are a match to TRBD1. Germline trimming cut 1 base from V and 0 bases from J; bases unmatched to any gene: 3. This CDR3 has 17 amino acids. The germline CDR1 and CDR2 sequences are SGHTA and FQGTGA.

The chain links TRBV27 to TRBJ1-5; tentative D call: TRBD1 (5 bases). V dropped 8 bases and J dropped 0 bases, with 14 bases sitting between them. The CDR3 totals 15 residues. Germline lookup yields CDR1 MNHEY and CDR2 SMNVEV (reference sequence). The CDR3 coding sequence is TGTGCCAGCGGATATAGGGGTTATAGCAATCAGCCCCAGCATTTT. It translates to CASGYRGYSNQPQHF.

The CDR3: CASSPLAGVDNEQFF. The CDR3 bases are TGTGCCAGCAGCCCACTAGCGGGAGTCGATAATGAGCAGTTCTTC. The chain uses TRBV3-1 (or the pseudogene TRBV3-2) and TRBJ2-1; 11 positions agree with TRBD2. The V gene end was trimmed by 4 bases and the J gene end by 7 bases; junction bases not matched to a gene: 6. The CDR3 covers 15 residues. Germline V gene sequence: CDR1 LGHDT, CDR2 YNNKEL (reference sequence).

The chain recombines TRBV6-5 with TRBJ2-7; D possibly corresponds to TRBD1 (6 bases). V lost 6 bases and J 3 bases, leaving 12 bases between the germline ends. Per germline, CDR1 MNHEY and CDR2 SVGAGI. CDR3 size: 13 residues. CDR3 amino acids: CASSVDSVYEQYF. CDR3 coding DNA: TGTGCCAGCAGCGTGGACAGTGTCTACGAGCAGTACTTC.

The V and J genes are TRBV5-1 and TRBJ2-3; TRBD2 might be the D (7 bases). V was pared by 0 bases and J by 0 bases, with 11 bases between. Germline CDR1 and CDR2: SGHRS and YFSETQ. The CDR3 is 16 amino acids. The DNA of the CDR3 is TGCGCCAGCAGCTTGGCCGGGGGGCTTAGCACAGATACGCAGTATTTT. It yields the protein CASSLAGGLSTDTQYF.